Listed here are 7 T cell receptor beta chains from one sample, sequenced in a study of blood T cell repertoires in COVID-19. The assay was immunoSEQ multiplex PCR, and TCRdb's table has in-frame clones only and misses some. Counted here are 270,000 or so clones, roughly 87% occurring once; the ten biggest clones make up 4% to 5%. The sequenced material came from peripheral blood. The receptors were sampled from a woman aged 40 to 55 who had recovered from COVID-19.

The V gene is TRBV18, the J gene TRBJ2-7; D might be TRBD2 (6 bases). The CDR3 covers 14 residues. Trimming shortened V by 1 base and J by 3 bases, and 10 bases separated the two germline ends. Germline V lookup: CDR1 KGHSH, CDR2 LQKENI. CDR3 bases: TGTGCCAGCTCACCACGGGACGGGAGCTACGAGCAGTACTTC. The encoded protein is CASSPRDGSYEQYF.

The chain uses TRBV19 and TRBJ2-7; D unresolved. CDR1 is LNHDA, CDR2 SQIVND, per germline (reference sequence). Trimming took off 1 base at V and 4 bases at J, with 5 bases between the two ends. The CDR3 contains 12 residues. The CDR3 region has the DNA TGTGCCAGTAGTATAGCGGGTTACGAGCAGTACTTC. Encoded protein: CASSIAGYEQYF.

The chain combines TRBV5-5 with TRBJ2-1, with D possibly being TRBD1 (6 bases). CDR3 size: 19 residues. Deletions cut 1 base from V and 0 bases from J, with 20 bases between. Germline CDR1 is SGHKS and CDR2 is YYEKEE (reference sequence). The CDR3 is CASSLIFRTEIFSYNEQFF. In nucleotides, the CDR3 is TGTGCCAGCAGCTTGATTTTCCGGACAGAAATTTTCTCCTACAATGAGCAGTTCTTC. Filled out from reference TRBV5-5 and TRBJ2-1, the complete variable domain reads DAGVTQSPTHLIKTRGQQVTLRCSPISGHKSVSWYQQVLGQGPQFIFQYYEKEERGRGNFPDRFSARQFPNYSSELNVNALLLGDSALYLCASSLIFRTEIFSYNEQFFGPGTRLTVL.

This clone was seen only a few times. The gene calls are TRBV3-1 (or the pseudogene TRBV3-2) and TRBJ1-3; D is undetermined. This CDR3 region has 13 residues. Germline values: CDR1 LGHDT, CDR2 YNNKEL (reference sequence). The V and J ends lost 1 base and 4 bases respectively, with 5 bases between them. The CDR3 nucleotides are TGTGCCAGCAGCCAAGGTCAGGGAAACACCATATATTTT. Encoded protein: CASSQGQGNTIYF.

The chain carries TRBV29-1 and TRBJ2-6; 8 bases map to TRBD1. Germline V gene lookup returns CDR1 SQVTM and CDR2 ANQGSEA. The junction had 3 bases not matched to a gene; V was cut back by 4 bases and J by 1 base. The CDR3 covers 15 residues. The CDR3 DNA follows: TGCAGCGTTGGGACAGGGCGGTCTGGGGCCAACGTCCTGACTTTC. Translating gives CSVGTGRSGANVLTF.

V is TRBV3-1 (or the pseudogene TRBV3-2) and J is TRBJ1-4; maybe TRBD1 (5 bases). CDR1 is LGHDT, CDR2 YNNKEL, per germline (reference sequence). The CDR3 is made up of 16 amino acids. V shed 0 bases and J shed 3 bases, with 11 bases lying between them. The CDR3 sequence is CASSQDLGDSNEKLFF. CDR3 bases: TGTGCCAGCAGCCAAGATTTAGGGGACTCTAATGAAAAACTGTTTTTT.

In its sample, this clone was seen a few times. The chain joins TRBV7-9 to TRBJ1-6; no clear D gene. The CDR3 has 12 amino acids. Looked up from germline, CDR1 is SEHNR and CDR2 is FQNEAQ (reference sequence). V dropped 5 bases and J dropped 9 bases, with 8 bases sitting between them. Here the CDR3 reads CASSNGASPLHF. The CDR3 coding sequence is TGTGCCAGCAGCAACGGTGCTTCACCCCTCCACTTT.